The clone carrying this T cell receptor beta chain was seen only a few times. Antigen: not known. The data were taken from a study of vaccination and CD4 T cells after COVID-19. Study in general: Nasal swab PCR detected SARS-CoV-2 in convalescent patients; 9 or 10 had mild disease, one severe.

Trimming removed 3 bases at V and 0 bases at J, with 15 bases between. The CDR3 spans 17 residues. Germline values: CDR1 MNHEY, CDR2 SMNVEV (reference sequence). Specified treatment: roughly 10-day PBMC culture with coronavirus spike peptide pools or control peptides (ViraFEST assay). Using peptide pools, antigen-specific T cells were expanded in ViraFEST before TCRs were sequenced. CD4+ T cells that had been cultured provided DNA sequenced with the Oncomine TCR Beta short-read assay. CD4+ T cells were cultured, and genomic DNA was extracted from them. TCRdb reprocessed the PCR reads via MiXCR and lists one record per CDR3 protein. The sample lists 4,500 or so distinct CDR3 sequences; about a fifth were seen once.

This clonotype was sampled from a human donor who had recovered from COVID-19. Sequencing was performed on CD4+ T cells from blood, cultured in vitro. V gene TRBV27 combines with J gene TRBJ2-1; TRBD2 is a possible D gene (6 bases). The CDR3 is CASSFTTSHSSYNEQFF. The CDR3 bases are TGTGCCAGCAGTTTCACGACTAGTCACAGCTCCTACAATGAGCAGTTCTTC.